The rows below give T cell receptor beta chains drawn from one sample of a study of Graves' ophthalmopathy and Graves' hyperthyroidism. TCRdb ran MiXCR on the multiplex PCR reads and lists one entry per CDR3 protein. The sample lists hundreds of thousands of distinct CDR3 sequences, 20% to 25% occurring once. Sequenced input: peripheral blood. The source is a woman between 45 and 65 years old with Graves' ophthalmopathy. CDR3s include the opening cysteine and the closing phenylalanine or tryptophan. A D gene is named only where the DNA matches it firmly. Clone sizes are given selectively: once, few, many, or a class where the clone is expanded.

>TRBJ1-6|TRBV6-1|many|-
TGTGCCAGCAGTGAACTGAGGACGGGCGGGTCACCCCTCCACTTT
CASSELRTGGSPLHF
>TRBJ1-1|TRBV7-3|many|-
TGTGCCAGCAGCTTGGAGGTCGGGGGCGCGAGTGAAGCTTTCTTT
CASSLEVGGASEAFF
>TRBJ2-7|TRBV2|many|-
TGTGCCAGCAGGGAGGACTATCAACCCCCCGAGCAGTACTTC
CASREDYQPPEQYF
>TRBJ1-3|TRBV28|many|-
TGTGCCAGCAGTTTGTTGGGACAAAACACCATATATTTT
CASSLLGQNTIYF
>TRBJ1-6|TRBV20-1|many|-
TGCAGTGCCCAGGGTTCGTGGGGGGGTTCACCCCTCCACTTT
CSAQGSWGGSPLHF
>TRBJ1-5|TRBV2|-|-
TGTGCCAGCGTCGAGATCCTGGGGCAGCCCCAGCATTTT
CASVEILGQPQHF
>TRBJ2-2|TRBV27|many|-
TGTGCCAGCAGTTTCGTCAGCTACACCGGGGAGCTGTTTTTT
CASSFVSYTGELFF
>TRBJ2-7|TRBV28|few|TRBD2
TGCGGGACTAGCGGGAGGGGCTCGGGCTCCTACGAGCAGTACTTC
CGTSGRGSGSYEQYF
>TRBJ1-6|TRBV20-1|-|TRBD1
TGCAGTGTAGGGGGCGGGGAAGAATCACCCCTCCACTTT
CSVGGGEESPLHF
>TRBJ2-7|TRBV27|-|-
TGTGCCAGCACTCTAACAGCGTCCGCCTCCTACGAGCAGTACTTC
CASTLTASASYEQYF
>TRBJ2-5|TRBV28|many|-
TGTGCCAGCAGTTTACCCAACCAAGAGACCCAGTACTTC
CASSLPNQETQYF
>TRBJ2-2|TRBV6-1|many|TRBD1
TGTGCCGGCAAAAGAGCCGACAGGGCCGGGGAGCTGTTTTTT
CAGKRADRAGELFF
>TRBJ1-1|TRBV20-1|-|TRBD1
TGCAGTGCGCAATCGGGACAGGGAGGAACTGAAGCTTTCTTT
CSAQSGQGGTEAFF
>TRBJ1-1|TRBV5-1|many|-
TGCGCCAGCAGCTTGAGCGGCGGGGAGCACACTGAAGCTTTCTTT
CASSLSGGEHTEAFF
>TRBJ2-5|TRBV29-1|many|TRBD1
TGCAGTGCTGGGACAGGAGAGACCCAGTACTTC
CSAGTGETQYF
>TRBJ1-1|TRBV6-2/TRBV6-3|many|-
TGTGCCAGCAGTATAGGAGGTTGGACTGAAGCTTTCTTT
CASSIGGWTEAFF
>TRBJ2-5|TRBV20-1|many|TRBD2
TGCAGTGCTAGAGATCAAGGTAGCGGGTTCCAAGAGACCCAGTACTTC
CSARDQGSGFQETQYF
>TRBJ2-4|TRBV27|many|-
TGTGCCAGCAGTACCAACGTTGCTGCCACTGTAGCCAAAAACATTCAGTACTTC
CASSTNVAATVAKNIQYF
>TRBJ2-5|TRBV20-1|-|-
TGCAGTGCTAGAGTGGTAGTGGAAGAGACCCAGTACTTC
CSARVVVEETQYF
>TRBJ2-7|TRBV25-1|many|TRBD1
TGTGCCAGCAGTGCACAGGGGGCGACCTACGAGCAGTACTTC
CASSAQGATYEQYF
>TRBJ2-7|TRBV20-1|-|TRBD1
TGCAGTGCCCAGGGACAGTCCCTAGGTGAGCAGTACTTC
CSAQGQSLGEQYF
>TRBJ1-3|TRBV12-3/TRBV12-4|many|-
TGTGCCAGCAGTTTAGCAGGGAGGGACACCATATATTTT
CASSLAGRDTIYF
>TRBJ1-1|TRBV5-1|-|-
TGCGCCAGCAGCTTCAAGACGGCTGGGGTGAACACTGAAGCTCTCTTT
CASSFKTAGVNTEALF
>TRBJ1-1|TRBV7-6|many|-
TGTGCCAGCAGCCCTAGGACAGTAGTTAACACTGAAGCTTTCTTT
CASSPRTVVNTEAFF
>TRBJ2-5|TRBV28|many|-
TGTGCCAGCAGTTCTCAGTTGTCCGGGGAGACCCAGTACTTC
CASSSQLSGETQYF
>TRBJ1-2|TRBV20-1|many|-
TGCAGTGCTAGAGATACAACAGAAAACTATGGCTACACCTTC
CSARDTTENYGYTF
>TRBJ1-5|TRBV20-1|many|-
TGCAGTGCTACCGACCGTCCACCGTGGCCCCAGCATTTT
CSATDRPPWPQHF
>TRBJ2-7|TRBV18|few|TRBD2
TGTGCCAGCTCACCAGATGCTAGCGGGAGTTACGAGCAGTACTTC
CASSPDASGSYEQYF
>TRBJ2-5|TRBV12-3/TRBV12-4|many|TRBD2
TGTGCCAGCACCACCGTGGGACTAGCGGGGGGAGAGACCCAGTACTTC
CASTTVGLAGGETQYF
>TRBJ1-2|TRBV20-1|many|-
TGCAGTGCTACCCAGCTCTTCGTGAAGGGTACGGGCTACACCTTC
CSATQLFVKGTGYTF
>TRBJ1-1|TRBV11-2|many|-
TGTGCCAGCAGCTCAGTGGGGGCACGCACTGAAGCTTTCTTT
CASSSVGARTEAFF
>TRBJ2-7|TRBV4-2|few|TRBD2
TGTGCCAGCAGCCAAGCGGGGGGGCGGACCTCCTACGAGCAGTACTTC
CASSQAGGRTSYEQYF
>TRBJ2-7|TRBV4-1|-|-
TGCGCCAGCAGCCAATTCGTTGGAAGGGGGGACTACGAGCAGTACTTC
CASSQFVGRGDYEQYF
>TRBJ2-7|TRBV15|many|TRBD1
TGTGCCACCAGCAGGGACAGGGTGGAATACGAGCAGTACTTC
CATSRDRVEYEQYF
>TRBJ2-7|TRBV18|few|TRBD2
TGTGCCAGCTCACCACCAACTAGCGGGAGGGCGTTGGAGCAGTACTTC
CASSPPTSGRALEQYF
>TRBJ2-7|TRBV28|many|TRBD1
TGTGCCAGCAGTGTCCACGCAGGGGGCGGGCAGTACTTC
CASSVHAGGGQYF
>TRBJ2-7|TRBV20-1|many|-
TGCAGTGCTAGAGATCGGTGCTACGAGCAGTACTTC
CSARDRCYEQYF
>TRBJ2-7|TRBV5-1|many|TRBD1
TGCGCCAGCAGCTTGGATGGGACAGGGGCACTGGAGCAGTACTTC
CASSLDGTGALEQYF
>TRBJ2-2|TRBV29-1|-|TRBD1
TGCAGCGTTGACCGGTCACAGGGGGCCGGCGGGGAGCTGTTTTTT
CSVDRSQGAGGELFF
>TRBJ2-7|TRBV18|many|TRBD1
TGTGCCAGCTCACCCCGTCGACAGGGGCTAACGAGCGAGCAGTACTTC
CASSPRRQGLTSEQYF
>TRBJ2-7|TRBV7-2|many|TRBD2
TGTGCCAGCAGCTTAGGGGGGTCTAGCGGAAGGGGGCAGTACTTC
CASSLGGSSGRGQYF
>TRBJ2-5|TRBV15|many|-
TGTGCCACCAGCGCGCAAGAGACCCAGTACTTC
CATSAQETQYF